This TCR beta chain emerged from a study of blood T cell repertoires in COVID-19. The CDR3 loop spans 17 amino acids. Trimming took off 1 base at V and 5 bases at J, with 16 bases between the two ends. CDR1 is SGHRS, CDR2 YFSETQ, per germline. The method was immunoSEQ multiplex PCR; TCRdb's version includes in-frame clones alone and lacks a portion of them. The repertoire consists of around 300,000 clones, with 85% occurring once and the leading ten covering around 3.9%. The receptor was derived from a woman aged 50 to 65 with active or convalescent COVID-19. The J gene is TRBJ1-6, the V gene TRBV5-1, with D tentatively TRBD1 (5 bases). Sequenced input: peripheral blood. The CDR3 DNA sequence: TGCGCCAGCAGCTTGTTTGTTCCGGGGGAGAATAATTCACCCCTCCACTTT. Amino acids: CASSLFVPGENNSPLHF.